Listed below are T cell receptor beta chains from one sample, sequenced in a study of T cell responses to AZD1222 COVID-19 vaccine. Some clones are missing from TCRdb's copy, which holds only in-frame ones; the method was immunoSEQ multiplex PCR. The data show 75,000 to 100,000 clones, around 89% seen once. The specimen was peripheral blood, collected on day 0 of AZD1222 vaccination. These receptors originate from an adult in good health. Both conserved end residues are part of each CDR3. The D gene is left open where the match is weak. Size values are once, few and many counts, or a class for expanded clones, and some rows have none.

j_call clone_size v_call d_call cdr3_length cdr3_nt cdr3_aa
TRBJ2-1 - TRBV20-1 - 11 TGCAGTGCTAACAGGGTAGATGAGCAGTTCTTC CSANRVDEQFF
TRBJ1-3 medium-sized TRBV9 - 15 TGTGCCAGCAGCGTAGATTTACAGAACGGAAACACCATATATTTT CASSVDLQNGNTIYF
TRBJ2-1 - TRBV5-1 - 17 TGCGCCAGCAGCCCGAGGGGCAGCGGGCGGTCCTACAATGAGCAGTTCTTC CASSPRGSGRSYNEQFF
TRBJ1-1 - TRBV28 - 16 TGTGCCAGCAGTTTTCCATTACAGGATCTGAACACTGAAGCTTTCTTT CASSFPLQDLNTEAFF
TRBJ1-6 - TRBV2 - 13 TGTGCCAGCAGTGAACAGAATAATTCACCCCTCCACTTT CASSEQNNSPLHF
TRBJ1-6 - TRBV27 - 18 TGTGCCAGCAGTTTATACTTTCAACAGAGCTCCTATAATTCACCCCTCCACTTT CASSLYFQQSSYNSPLHF
TRBJ1-2 - TRBV28 - 13 TGTGCCAGCAATGCCGCAGGGAGCTATGGCTACACCTTC CASNAAGSYGYTF
TRBJ2-7 - TRBV7-9 TRBD2 12 TGTGCCAGCAGCTTAGGGGCGGGAGTACAGCGCTTC CASSLGAGVQRF
TRBJ2-5 - TRBV3-1/TRBV3-2 - 13 TGTGCCAGCAGCCAGTCGGATTTAGAGACCCAGTACTTC CASSQSDLETQYF
TRBJ1-3 - TRBV7-2 - 14 TGTGCCAGCAGTAGGACAGCCTCTGGAAACACCATATATTTT CASSRTASGNTIYF
TRBJ2-7 - TRBV13 TRBD2 13 TGTGCCAGCAGCCTAAGACTAGCGGAGATGGCGTACTTC CASSLRLAEMAYF
TRBJ1-2 - TRBV27 - 13 TGTGCCAGCAGCCTTAGAGGGGGAAATGGCTACACCTTC CASSLRGGNGYTF
TRBJ1-1 - TRBV7-8 TRBD1 17 TGTGCCAGCAGCTTCAGGACAGGGGGTGCCATGAACACTGAAGCTTTCTTT CASSFRTGGAMNTEAFF
TRBJ2-1 - TRBV9 - 15 TGTGCCAGCAGCGAGGAGGGACAGCCTGAAGAAGAGCAGTTCTTC CASSEEGQPEEEQFF
TRBJ2-3 - TRBV27 TRBD2 19 TGTGCCAGCAGTTTATCGAGGGATCTACTAGCGGGAGAGGCTGATACGCAGTATTTT CASSLSRDLLAGEADTQYF
TRBJ2-7 - TRBV6-2/TRBV6-3 - 14 TGTGCCAGCAGCGACTCAGTACCCAACTACGAGCAGTACTTC CASSDSVPNYEQYF
TRBJ2-1 - TRBV11-3 - 16 TGTGCCAGCAGTACCAGACAGGCAGCTCCCTACAATGAGCAGTTCTTC CASSTRQAAPYNEQFF
TRBJ2-7 - TRBV2 - 13 TGTGCCAGCAGGAAGGGATCAGCCTACGAGCAGTACTTC CASRKGSAYEQYF
TRBJ2-1 - TRBV29-1 TRBD2 16 TGCAGCGGGTCCGGGCTAGCGGGAGTCTCGTATAATGAGCAGTTCTTC CSGSGLAGVSYNEQFF
TRBJ1-5 - TRBV2 - 13 TGTGCCAGCAATTCGGTAAGGGGGCAGCCCCAGCATTTT CASNSVRGQPQHF
TRBJ1-5 - TRBV28 - 14 TGTGCCAGCAGTTTTGGTCAGAGCAATCAGCCCCAGCATTTT CASSFGQSNQPQHF
TRBJ2-1 - TRBV6-4 TRBD2 16 TGTGCCAGCAGGAGAGGTAGCGGGGAAGGGGGGAATGAGCAGTTCTTC CASRRGSGEGGNEQFF
TRBJ1-1 once TRBV5-1 - 15 TGCGCCAGCAGCTCCCAGGGTGTGAAGAGCACTGAAGCTTTCTTT CASSSQGVKSTEAFF
TRBJ2-1 - TRBV6-5 - 13 TGTGCCAGCACCATTTCATTCCTAAATGAGCAGTTCTTC CASTISFLNEQFF
TRBJ1-5 - TRBV6-5 - 15 TGTGCCGTGCACCGGGACATCTATAGCAATCAGCCCCAGCATTTT CAVHRDIYSNQPQHF
TRBJ2-5 - TRBV7-3 TRBD2 13 TGTGCCAGCAGCTCGTCCGGGAGGGGGACCCAGTACTTC CASSSSGRGTQYF
TRBJ1-2 once TRBV10-2 TRBD1 13 TGCGCCAGCAGTGAGACAGGGGCTTATGGCTACACCTTC CASSETGAYGYTF
TRBJ1-2 - TRBV28 - 13 TGTGCCAGCAGGAATCCCAGGGCGTATGGCTACACCTTC CASRNPRAYGYTF
TRBJ2-7 once TRBV21-1 - 14 TGTGCCGGATCTGGGGGGGGCCCACCCTACGAGCAGTACTTC CAGSGGGPPYEQYF
TRBJ2-5 - TRBV28 TRBD1 15 TGTGCCAGCAGGCGAGACAGGGGGAACCAAGAGACCCAGTACTTC CASRRDRGNQETQYF
TRBJ2-7 - TRBV10-3 - 12 TGTGCCATCAGAGGGGACCACTACGAGCAGTACTTC CAIRGDHYEQYF
TRBJ2-1 - TRBV10-3 - 18 TGTGCCATCAGTGAGTCGTCGGGTAGCGGTAGCTCCTACAATGAGCAGTTCTTC CAISESSGSGSSYNEQFF
TRBJ2-3 - TRBV3-1/TRBV3-2 - 15 TGTGCCAGCAGCCAAGCCCCGGGGGGCGCGTATACGCAGTATTTT CASSQAPGGAYTQYF
TRBJ1-1 once TRBV28 - 14 TGTGCCAGCAGACTCGACGGGAAGAACACTGAAGCTTTCTTT CASRLDGKNTEAFF
TRBJ2-7 - TRBV28 TRBD2 18 TGTGCCAGCAGTTCACAGTGGGGGGAGGGACTGCGTTACTACGAGCAGTACTTC CASSSQWGEGLRYYEQYF
TRBJ1-5 once TRBV28 - 14 TGTGCCAGCAGTTTATCGGGGGGCGTCAGGCCCCAGCATTTT CASSLSGGVRPQHF
TRBJ2-3 once TRBV27 TRBD1 14 TGTGCCACCCCGACAGGGGAAGGCACAGATACGCAGTATTTT CATPTGEGTDTQYF
TRBJ2-1 few TRBV4-1 - 12 TGCGCCAGCAGCCAAATCTACAATGAGCAGTTCTTC CASSQIYNEQFF
TRBJ2-1 - TRBV4-3 TRBD2 21 TGCGCCAGCAGCCAAGACGCAAAGGGGATGGGACTAGCGGGGGAGGGCAATGAGCAGTTCTTC CASSQDAKGMGLAGEGNEQFF
TRBJ1-3 - TRBV7-9 - 13 TGTGCCAGCAGCTTAGTGGAGAGATACACCATATATTTT CASSLVERYTIYF
TRBJ2-7 once TRBV9 TRBD2 15 TGTGCCAGCAGCGTCCATAGCGGGAGAGCCTACGAGCAGTACTTC CASSVHSGRAYEQYF
TRBJ2-7 - TRBV5-5 TRBD1 14 TGTGCCAGCAGCTTCCGAGGGGGCGGCTACGAGCAGTACTTC CASSFRGGGYEQYF
TRBJ2-3 - TRBV30 TRBD2 14 TGTGCCTGGAGATTTCTAGCGGGAGCAGATACGCAGTATTTT CAWRFLAGADTQYF
TRBJ1-4 few TRBV18 - 15 TGTGCCAGCTCACCATACAGGGACACTAATGAAAAACTGTTTTTT CASSPYRDTNEKLFF
TRBJ2-3 - TRBV9 - 12 TGTGCCAGCAGCTCTTTTCCAGATACGCAGTATTTT CASSSFPDTQYF
TRBJ1-5 - TRBV7-9 - 13 TGTGCCAGCACCTTAGGGGGGGATCAGCCCCAGCATTTT CASTLGGDQPQHF
TRBJ1-4 - TRBV27 - 16 TGTGCCAGCAGTTTATCAACGGGGGGGGCGAGGGAAAAACTGTTTTTT CASSLSTGGAREKLFF
TRBJ2-7 - TRBV21-1 - 13 TGTGCCAGCACCCCAAACGGACTCTACGAGCAGTACTTC CASTPNGLYEQYF
TRBJ2-1 - TRBV3-1/TRBV3-2 - 11 TGTGCCAGCAGCCAAGTTCGGGAGCAGTTCTTC CASSQVREQFF
TRBJ1-5 few TRBV7-2 - 15 TGTGCCAGCAGCTGGACGACAGGCGACAATCAGCCCCAGCATTTT CASSWTTGDNQPQHF
TRBJ2-7 - TRBV27 - 13 TGTGCCAGCAGTCCCTACGTAGGGTACGAGCAGTACTTC CASSPYVGYEQYF